Listed below are T cell receptor beta chains from one sample, sequenced in a study of blood T cell repertoires in COVID-19. The table came from immunoSEQ multiplex PCR; TCRdb's copy has only in-frame clones and leaves some out. The repertoire holds some 190,000 clones, with 80% to 90% as singletons. The sample comprised peripheral blood. These receptors all come from a woman in her 70s with active or convalescent COVID-19. The CDR3 runs from the conserved cysteine through the conserved F or W. Each record gives: D gene, J gene, V gene, clone size, CDR3 DNA, CDR3 protein. The D gene is left open where the match is weak. Rows may omit the clone size; those that give it use once, few, many or a size class.

>NA|TRBJ2-5|TRBV18|once
TGTGCCAGCGCCGGGTTTCAAGAGACCCAGTACTTC
CASAGFQETQYF
>NA|TRBJ2-1|TRBV14|NA
TGTGCCAGCAGCCCTGTCGTCCCCAGCGGGTTTATTGAGCAGTTCTTC
CASSPVVPSGFIEQFF
>TRBD2|TRBJ2-1|TRBV5-4|NA
TGTGCCAGCAGCCCGGGACTAGCGGGCAATGAGCAGTTCTTC
CASSPGLAGNEQFF
>TRBD1|TRBJ2-7|TRBV2|NA
TGTGCCAGCAGATCGACAGGGAAGGCCCACGAGCAGTACTTC
CASRSTGKAHEQYF
>TRBD1|TRBJ1-2|TRBV7-2|NA
TGTGCCAGCAGCTTTGGGGGACAGGCCTATGGCTACACCTTC
CASSFGGQAYGYTF
>NA|TRBJ1-1|TRBV29-1|NA
TGCAGCGTTGAAGGGTCGAGGAGGAACACTGAAGCTTTCTTT
CSVEGSRRNTEAFF
>TRBD1|TRBJ1-1|TRBV10-3|NA
TGTGCCACCGGGACAGCTCTCAACTCGAACACTGAAGCTTTCTTT
CATGTALNSNTEAFF
>TRBD1|TRBJ1-1|TRBV4-1|NA
TGCGCCAGCAGCCAAGATCACCGACAGGGGGCTGCTGAAGCTTTCTTT
CASSQDHRQGAAEAFF
>TRBD2|TRBJ2-7|TRBV5-6|NA
TGTGCCAGCAGCTCAGGACTAGCGTTCCCCTACGAGCAGTACTTC
CASSSGLAFPYEQYF
>TRBD1|TRBJ1-2|TRBV19|once
TGTGCCAGTAGTATAAGGGGACTCTCGACAGGGAACTATGGCTACACCTTC
CASSIRGLSTGNYGYTF
>TRBD1|TRBJ1-3|TRBV6-5|NA
TGTGCCAGCAGTTACTCGACAGGGGCCGGAAACACCATATATTTT
CASSYSTGAGNTIYF
>NA|TRBJ2-1|TRBV24-1|NA
TGTGCCACCAGTGATTTCGTTGGTTCGGGCGGGACCGGCAATGAGCAGTTCTTC
CATSDFVGSGGTGNEQFF
>TRBD1|TRBJ1-2|TRBV6-5|NA
TGTGCCAGCAGTTCGCCCGGGACAGGGGGCGGCTACACCTTC
CASSSPGTGGGYTF
>NA|TRBJ2-5|TRBV18|NA
TGTGCCAGCTCACCGGGGCAGTTACAAGAGACCCAGTACTTC
CASSPGQLQETQYF
>TRBD1|TRBJ2-7|TRBV18|once
TGTGCCAGCTCACCAGGACAGGGTCTCTACGAGCAGTACTTC
CASSPGQGLYEQYF
>TRBD2|TRBJ2-3|TRBV27|NA
TGTGCCACGGGGGGGGGTTACACAGATACGCAGTATTTT
CATGGGYTDTQYF
>NA|TRBJ2-7|TRBV2|once
TGTGCCAGCAGTGTCGAGAGGTCTTATGGGGAGCAGTACTTC
CASSVERSYGEQYF
>TRBD1|TRBJ2-5|TRBV7-9|NA
TGTGCCAGCAGCTTAGGCGACAGGGACCAAGAGACCCAGTACTTC
CASSLGDRDQETQYF
>NA|TRBJ1-5|TRBV2|NA
TGTGCCAGCAGGGGGGGGTATAGCAATCAGCCCCAGCATTTT
CASRGGYSNQPQHF
>TRBD2|TRBJ2-7|TRBV29-1|NA
TGCAGCGCACGGACTAGCCTAGCCTACGAGCAGTACTTC
CSARTSLAYEQYF
>NA|TRBJ1-1|TRBV5-6|NA
TGTGCCAGCAGCGCCTACGACAGAACTGAAGCTTTCTTT
CASSAYDRTEAFF
>NA|TRBJ2-3|TRBV7-2|NA
TGTGCCAGCAGCTTAGCGCTACCGCCAGATACGCAGTATTTT
CASSLALPPDTQYF
>TRBD2|TRBJ2-2|TRBV4-2|NA
TGTGCCAGCAGCCAAGAGCTAGCGGGAGTCCGGGAGCTGTTTTTT
CASSQELAGVRELFF
>TRBD1|TRBJ2-7|TRBV10-3|NA
TGTGCCATCAGGGGACAGGCAGGTCCTGAGCAGTACTTC
CAIRGQAGPEQYF
>TRBD1|TRBJ2-3|TRBV7-6|NA
TGTGCCAGCAGTCGCCCTGATGGGACAGGGGGCGATGGAGATACGCAGTATTTT
CASSRPDGTGGDGDTQYF
>TRBD1|TRBJ1-4|TRBV18|NA
TGTGCCAGCTCACCACGGGACAGAGAGATTGCAACTAATGAAAAACTGTTTTTT
CASSPRDREIATNEKLFF
>NA|TRBJ1-2|TRBV30|NA
TGTGCCTGGAGTGTCAGGAACTATGGCTACACCTTC
CAWSVRNYGYTF
>NA|TRBJ2-2|TRBV6-6|NA
TGTGCCAGCACCCGCCGACTAGCGAACACCGGGGAGCTGTTTTTT
CASTRRLANTGELFF
>NA|TRBJ2-6|TRBV4-1|NA
TGCGCCAGCAGCCAACAGCGCCAGGCCAACGTCCTGACTTTC
CASSQQRQANVLTF
>NA|TRBJ1-3|TRBV7-6|NA
TGTGCCAGCAGCTTAGAGGCGGGGGGCTCTGGAAACACCATATATTTT
CASSLEAGGSGNTIYF
>NA|TRBJ2-1|TRBV2|NA
TGTGCCAGCAGCCGGTTTAGTGACACCTACAATGAGCAGTTCTTC
CASSRFSDTYNEQFF
>NA|TRBJ2-5|TRBV6-6|NA
TGTGCCAGCAGTTACCTACAGACAGGCCAAGAGACCCAGTACTTC
CASSYLQTGQETQYF
>NA|TRBJ1-2|TRBV15|NA
TGTGCCACCAGCAGAGATTCGCGGTCGGATGGCTACACCTTC
CATSRDSRSDGYTF
>NA|TRBJ2-3|TRBV7-9|NA
TGTGCCAGCAGCCGTCCCCCGAGCACAGATACGCAGTATTTT
CASSRPPSTDTQYF
>NA|TRBJ2-1|TRBV20-1|NA
TGCAGTGCTCCTGACAACAATGAGCAGTTCTTC
CSAPDNNEQFF
>NA|TRBJ2-7|TRBV7-9|NA
TGTGCCAGCAGTTCTCACCGTAGCTCCTACGAGCAGTACTTC
CASSSHRSSYEQYF
>NA|TRBJ2-2|TRBV7-2|once
TGTGCCAGCAGCTTAGTCCGAGTGAACACCGGGGAGCTGTTTTTT
CASSLVRVNTGELFF
>TRBD1|TRBJ2-2|TRBV11-3|NA
TGTGCCAGCAGCTTGCAGGGGGCTCGCGGGGAGCTGTTTTTT
CASSLQGARGELFF
>TRBD1|TRBJ1-1|TRBV7-9|NA
TGTGCCGGGAGACAGGGAAACACTGAAGCTTTCTTT
CAGRQGNTEAFF
>TRBD1|TRBJ1-2|TRBV18|NA
TGTGCCAGCTCACCCCAGGACAGGCTGGGTTTGAGTTATGGCTACACCTTC
CASSPQDRLGLSYGYTF
>TRBD2|TRBJ2-1|TRBV7-9|NA
TGTGCCAGCATCACTAGCGGGATCTACAATGAGCAGTTCTTC
CASITSGIYNEQFF
>TRBD2|TRBJ2-7|TRBV18|NA
TGTGCCAGCTCAACTCAGGGAGGGGCTAGCGGCGAGTACTTC
CASSTQGGASGEYF
>TRBD2|TRBJ2-1|TRBV18|NA
TGTGCCAGCTCACCGGCGGGTCTAGCGGGAGGGAATGAGCAGTTCTTC
CASSPAGLAGGNEQFF
>NA|TRBJ2-2|TRBV6-2/TRBV6-3|NA
TGTGCCAGCAGTTACTCCCGAGGCACCGGGGAGCTGTTTTTT
CASSYSRGTGELFF
>TRBD2|TRBJ2-5|TRBV4-1|NA
TGCGCCAGCAGCCAGGCATTCCGGACTAGCGGGAGGGCCGCAGAGACCCAGTACTTC
CASSQAFRTSGRAAETQYF
>TRBD1|TRBJ2-7|TRBV27|NA
TGTGCCAGCAGTTTATTGGGACAGCTCTACGAGCAGTACTTC
CASSLLGQLYEQYF
>NA|TRBJ2-5|TRBV28|NA
TGTGCCAGCAGTTTCCGGCTAGTGCAAGAGACCCAGTACTTC
CASSFRLVQETQYF
>NA|TRBJ2-1|TRBV19|NA
TGTGCCAGTAGTAGCCCAAGACGGGAACTTGGCAATGAGCAGTTCTTC
CASSSPRRELGNEQFF
>NA|TRBJ2-1|TRBV27|NA
TGTGCCAGTTCGACAGGCTACGACAATGAGCAGTTCTTC
CASSTGYDNEQFF
>NA|TRBJ1-3|TRBV7-3|NA
TGTGCCAGCAGTCCGACAGGCCCTCGGGACACCATATATTTT
CASSPTGPRDTIYF
>NA|TRBJ2-3|TRBV6-5|few
TGTGCCAGCAGTTACTCGTCTGGCGCCGGGACGCAGTATTTT
CASSYSSGAGTQYF
>NA|TRBJ1-2|TRBV5-5|few
TGTGCCAGCAGCTTGGTACGCCAGACTAACTATGGCTACACCTTC
CASSLVRQTNYGYTF
>NA|TRBJ2-1|TRBV7-8|NA
TGTGCCAGCAGCTTAATCCCGGGACTTAGTAACAATGAGCAGTTCTTC
CASSLIPGLSNNEQFF
>NA|TRBJ2-3|TRBV19|NA
TGTGCCAGTAGATCGCAGGGTGCAGATACGCAGTATTTT
CASRSQGADTQYF
>NA|TRBJ1-2|TRBV19|NA
TGTGCCAGCAGGGGCGGCCTCTATGGCTACACCTTC
CASRGGLYGYTF
>TRBD1|TRBJ2-7|TRBV5-4|NA
TGTGCCAGCAGCTTGGACAGGGGAACGGACGAGCAGTACTTC
CASSLDRGTDEQYF
>NA|TRBJ1-3|TRBV6-1|NA
TGTGCCAGCAGTGAAGCGCAGCGAGCAGGAAACACCATATATTTT
CASSEAQRAGNTIYF